This T cell receptor beta chain was identified in a study of PD-1 blockade in mismatch repair-deficient tumors (dated 2017 in TCRdb). As for the study more broadly: Between late 2013 and 2016, the trial enrolled roughly 80 consecutive patients with 12 types of mismatch repair-deficient cancer, all of whom had received prior treatment and were progressing. Tumor-associated T cell clones in the peripheral blood of patients responding to PD-1 blockade were tracked using deep sequencing of TCR CDR3 regions.

A remark on this clone: There is no known antigen for this receptor. There are no base qualities to consult, and no much larger clone falls within one base.

The method behind the library was the immunoSEQ multiplex PCR assay. TCRdb mirrors the immuneACCESS table, restricted to in-frame sequences. Some clones are absent from its copies; in checked studies, under half trace to an unresolved V gene, and the reason for the others is unknown. The sample includes about 130,000 clones, with 85% to 90% observed a single time. In total, the top ten clones hold about 11% of the sample. For every enrolled patient, mismatch repair deficiency was confirmed by either polymerase chain reaction or immunohistochemistry. Three patients who responded to pembrolizumab therapy underwent TCR sequencing. In the phase II trial, pembrolizumab PD-1 blockade was tested prospectively in advanced mismatch repair-deficient cancers, no matter which tissue of origin the cancers came from. Peripheral blood T cell samples were serially collected before and at multiple times after PD-1 blockade was started. The timing of each blood sample was reported as weeks after the first dose of pembrolizumab.

What the work shows at the level of the full study, not this receptor alone: After pembrolizumab, tumor-resident clones, which were often undetectable in blood before treatment, expanded rapidly and then contracted, generally ahead of radiologic responses.

CDR1 and CDR2 are drawn from the germline V gene: SGHAT, FQNNGV. From the cysteine up to the phenylalanine, the CDR3 has a length of 13 residues. Just CDR3 DNA is preserved here, 39 bases in frame from base 1. At the junction V is shortened by 3 bases and J by 8 bases, with 11 bases in between. The receptor comes from an adult with mismatch repair-deficient cancer. The rearranged segments are TRBV11-2 and TRBJ2-1, with a weak D call of TRBD2 (5 bases match). Sequenced here: peripheral blood, sampled approximately 73 weeks after starting pembrolizumab. The CDR3 sequence is CASSFLAGDEQFF. In nucleotides, the sequence is TGTGCCAGCAGCTTTCTGGCGGGCGATGAGCAGTTCTTC.